A selection of T cell receptor beta chains follows, all from one sample in a study of a mutant IDH1 vaccine in newly diagnosed glioma. Method: immunoSEQ multiplex PCR; TCRdb's copy keeps in-frame clones and lacks some. Counted here are approximately 57,000 clones, roughly 77% occurring once; the ten biggest clones make up approximately 8%. What these receptors recognize is not known. The sample was PBMCs, taken from a glioma patient whose treatment included an IDH1 peptide vaccine. Receptors were obtained from a woman in her forties with glioma. Some clones in this sample may be carry-over from other donors' samples. CDR3s include the opening cysteine and the closing phenylalanine or tryptophan. The order of the fields is clone size, J gene, V gene, D gene, CDR3 protein, CDR3 DNA. The D gene is left open where the match is weak. Rows may omit the clone size; those that give it use once, few, many or a size class.

- TRBJ1-4 TRBV29-1 - CSVGRVGTNEKLFF TGCAGCGTTGGCAGGGTAGGAACTAATGAAAAACTGTTTTTT
- TRBJ2-7 TRBV6-5 TRBD2 CASRLSGGTSDEQYF TGTGCCAGCAGGCTCAGCGGGGGGACCTCCGACGAGCAGTACTTC
- TRBJ1-3 TRBV27 - CASSFSGLLSGNTIYF TGTGCCAGCAGTTTCTCGGGTCTCCTCTCTGGAAACACCATATATTTT
- TRBJ1-1 TRBV29-1 - CSAEVGPGHNTNTEAFF TGCAGCGCCGAAGTGGGGCCGGGACACAACACGAACACTGAAGCTTTCTTT
- TRBJ2-7 TRBV6-1 - CASSEGYEQYF TGTGCCAGCAGTGAAGGCTACGAGCAGTACTTC
once TRBJ1-1 TRBV21-1 - CASEGINFMNTEAFF TGTGCCAGCGAGGGGATAAACTTCATGAACACTGAAGCTTTCTTT
few TRBJ1-5 TRBV30 TRBD1 CAWRPTGGRDQPQHF TGTGCCTGGAGACCGACAGGGGGTAGGGATCAGCCCCAGCATTTT
once TRBJ1-5 TRBV19 TRBD1 CATSDRGKQPQHF TGTGCCACCTCGGACAGGGGAAAACAGCCCCAGCATTTT
- TRBJ2-5 TRBV7-9 - CASSPRGETQYF TGTGCCAGCAGCCCACGGGGGGAGACCCAGTACTTC
- TRBJ1-2 TRBV19 - CASSIVQAEGYTF TGTGCCAGTAGTATAGTCCAAGCGGAAGGCTACACCTTC
- TRBJ2-7 TRBV4-1 TRBD1 CASTAETGTYEQYF TGCGCCAGCACGGCAGAGACAGGGACCTACGAGCAGTACTTC
- TRBJ2-1 TRBV9 - CASSVGQYNEQFF TGTGCCAGCAGCGTAGGCCAGTACAATGAGCAGTTCTTC
- TRBJ2-7 TRBV4-1 - CASSQGGLGYEQYF TGCGCCAGCAGCCAAGGAGGCCTAGGATACGAGCAGTACTTC
- TRBJ1-2 TRBV14 - CASSQVDSNPYGYTF TGTGCCAGCAGCCAAGTAGACAGTAACCCTTATGGCTACACCTTC
once TRBJ2-1 TRBV5-4 TRBD1 CASSLGDRGGNEQFF TGTGCCAGCAGCTTGGGGGACAGGGGGGGGAATGAGCAGTTCTTC
- TRBJ1-5 TRBV15 - CATSRVPREQPQHF TGTGCCACCAGCAGAGTTCCGAGGGAGCAGCCCCAGCATTTT
few TRBJ2-6 TRBV5-1 - CASSPQWLDSGANVLTF TGCGCCAGCAGCCCCCAGTGGTTAGACTCTGGGGCCAACGTCCTGACTTTC
- TRBJ2-2 TRBV29-1 - CSVVRAPGELFF TGCAGCGTTGTCAGAGCCCCCGGGGAGCTGTTTTTT
- TRBJ1-5 TRBV7-2 - CASSPQGIYQPQHF TGTGCCAGCAGCCCCCAGGGGATCTATCAGCCCCAGCATTTT
once TRBJ1-2 TRBV6-5 - CASSLGGGEDYGYTF TGTGCCAGCAGTCTTGGAGGAGGAGAGGACTATGGCTACACCTTC
- TRBJ2-5 TRBV6-7 - CASIPDSQETQYF TGTGCCAGCATACCGGACAGCCAAGAGACCCAGTACTTC
- TRBJ1-1 TRBV7-8 - CASSRDGLPNTEAFF TGTGCCAGCAGCCGGGACGGATTGCCTAACACTGAAGCTTTCTTT
- TRBJ2-7 TRBV5-6 - CASSPLTDYNPYEQYF TGTGCCAGCAGCCCCTTGACAGACTATAACCCCTACGAGCAGTACTTC
few TRBJ2-7 TRBV7-3 - CASSLTSEGYEQYF TGTGCCAGCAGCTTAACGTCCGAGGGCTACGAGCAGTACTTC
- TRBJ1-5 TRBV6-1 - CASSEGRGQPQHF TGTGCCAGCAGTGAAGGTCGGGGTCAGCCCCAGCATTTT
few TRBJ2-6 TRBV5-4 TRBD1 CASTSRGGANVLTF TGTGCCAGCACCTCCAGGGGGGGGGCCAACGTCCTGACTTTC
few TRBJ2-3 TRBV6-5 - CASSPSPEAADTQYF TGTGCCAGCAGCCCTAGTCCCGAGGCAGCAGATACGCAGTATTTT
- TRBJ2-6 TRBV5-8 TRBD1 CASSQTGLTGANVLTF TGTGCCAGCAGCCAGACAGGGTTAACTGGGGCCAACGTCCTGACTTTC
few TRBJ2-1 TRBV27 - CASRGLASYNEQFF TGTGCCAGCAGAGGGTTAGCCTCCTACAATGAGCAGTTCTTC
few TRBJ1-2 TRBV11-2 TRBD1 CASSRDRTSGYTF TGTGCCAGCAGCCGGGACAGGACGAGCGGCTACACCTTC
- TRBJ1-1 TRBV28 - CASSSANTEAFF TGTGCCAGCAGCTCAGCGAACACTGAAGCTTTCTTT
- TRBJ1-5 TRBV5-5 - CASSLVPQGNQPQHF TGTGCCAGCAGCTTGGTCCCCCAGGGGAATCAGCCCCAGCATTTT
- TRBJ2-3 TRBV7-2 - CASSLFPDTDTQYF TGTGCCAGCAGCTTATTCCCCGACACAGATACGCAGTATTTT
- TRBJ2-7 TRBV9 - CASSPASPYEQYF TGTGCCAGCAGCCCCGCCAGTCCCTACGAGCAGTACTTC
- TRBJ1-2 TRBV2 - CASSPGPRYGYTF TGTGCCAGCAGCCCGGGACCCCGCTATGGCTACACCTTC
- TRBJ1-3 TRBV7-9 TRBD1 CASSSPTGFGNTIYF TGTGCCAGCAGCTCACCGACAGGGTTCGGGAACACCATATATTTT
- TRBJ2-7 TRBV5-6 TRBD2 CASSLSGGASYEQYF TGTGCCAGCAGCCTTAGCGGGGGGGCCTCCTACGAGCAGTACTTC
- TRBJ2-7 TRBV2 - CASRGTLPEQYF TGTGCCAGCAGGGGGACGCTGCCCGAGCAGTACTTC
- TRBJ1-2 TRBV5-1 TRBD1 CASSLGQGASSGYTF TGCGCCAGCAGCTTGGGACAGGGGGCGAGTAGTGGCTACACCTTC
- TRBJ1-4 TRBV7-2 - CASSPGGRGSEKLFF TGTGCCAGCAGCCCCGGGGGGAGGGGGAGTGAAAAACTGTTTTTT
- TRBJ1-2 TRBV5-1 - CASSLAPRGSGYTF TGCGCCAGCAGCTTGGCCCCCCGTGGGAGTGGCTACACCTTC
once TRBJ1-2 TRBV15 TRBD1 CATSTGDRGTGGYTF TGTGCCACCAGCACTGGGGACAGGGGCACTGGCGGCTACACCTTC
- TRBJ1-2 TRBV27 - CASSHNPQLYGYTF TGTGCCAGCAGCCATAACCCACAGCTCTATGGCTACACCTTC
- TRBJ2-7 TRBV5-1 TRBD2 CASSLSGGTPEQYF TGCGCCAGCAGCTTAAGCGGGGGGACCCCCGAGCAGTACTTC
- TRBJ2-2 TRBV21-1 - CASSTRTGTGGKGGELFF TGTGCCAGCAGCACCCGAACGGGGACAGGGGGCAAAGGCGGGGAGCTGTTTTTT
- TRBJ2-2 TRBV7-8 - CASSLQGNTGELFF TGTGCCAGCAGCTTGCAGGGGAACACCGGGGAGCTGTTTTTT
- TRBJ1-3 TRBV7-2 - CASSLAPAGNTIYF TGTGCCAGCAGCTTAGCGCCGGCTGGAAACACCATATATTTT
- TRBJ1-1 TRBV18 - CASSPYRGWNTEAFF TGTGCCAGCTCACCGTATAGGGGTTGGAACACTGAAGCTTTCTTT
few TRBJ1-4 TRBV30 TRBD1 CAWSVTGTGGEKLFF TGTGCCTGGAGTGTAACCGGGACAGGGGGTGAAAAACTGTTTTTT
once TRBJ2-1 TRBV19 - CASSIFPSSYNEQFF TGTGCCAGTAGTATATTCCCGAGCTCCTACAATGAGCAGTTCTTC
- TRBJ1-2 TRBV18 - CASSRASKDGYTF TGTGCCAGCTCACGAGCCAGCAAGGATGGCTACACCTTC
few TRBJ1-1 TRBV18 - CASSPEAVNTEAFF TGTGCCAGCTCACCAGAGGCCGTGAACACTGAAGCTTTCTTT
- TRBJ2-3 TRBV29-1 - CSVEGTGDTQYF TGCAGCGTTGAAGGTACCGGAGATACGCAGTATTTT
once TRBJ2-5 TRBV29-1 TRBD1 CSVVEGARETQYF TGCAGCGTTGTCGAGGGGGCACGGGAGACCCAGTACTTC
- TRBJ2-7 TRBV7-9 TRBD2 CASSSRTSGDEQYF TGTGCCAGCAGCTCACGGACTAGCGGGGACGAGCAGTACTTC
few TRBJ1-1 TRBV6-6 TRBD1 CASSLGQRNTEAFF TGTGCCAGCAGCCTGGGACAGAGGAACACTGAAGCTTTCTTT
- TRBJ2-7 TRBV9 TRBD1 CASSVGWEGQGADEQYF TGTGCCAGCAGCGTAGGTTGGGAGGGACAGGGGGCCGACGAGCAGTACTTC